This section outlines one T cell receptor beta chain sequence together with its context. Sample treatment: oral pan-JAK inhibitor, 5-10 mg twice daily. From alopecia areata patients, lesional scalp punch biopsies and peripheral blood were collected. This sample is part of a study of CD8+ T cells in alopecia areata. Study details: The drug, oral tofacitinib, was given to treated patients at 5 to 10 mg twice daily. Tofacitinib was given for 6 to 18 months, then stopped for 6 months.

Extraction and reverse transcription of RNA yielded cDNA as the sequencing template. The assay was immunoSEQ multiplex PCR, and TCRdb's table has in-frame clones only and misses some. The table includes around 190,000 clones, around 64% detected once. The CDR3 length is 14 residues. CDR1 GTSNPN and CDR2 SVGIG come from the germline V gene (reference sequence). V was cut by 2 bases and J by 3 bases, with 8 bases left in between. The TCR originated in a human donor with alopecia areata. The chain is built from TRBV30 and TRBJ2-6; D is undetermined. Sequencing used CD4+ T cells sorted from blood, obtained at week 49, from a patient treated with tofacitinib. The CDR3 DNA reads TGTGCCTGGAGTCCTTTTGGTGGGGCCAACGTCCTGACTTTC. It specifies CAWSPFGGANVLTF.